The rows below give T cell receptor beta chains drawn from one sample of a study of blood T cell repertoires in COVID-19. Data came from immunoSEQ multiplex PCR; TCRdb stores just in-frame clones and leaves some out. This table has roughly 90,000 clones, approximately 89% appearing once. The source material was peripheral blood. The receptors shown here come from a man aged 50 or older with acute or convalescent COVID-19. The CDR3 runs from the conserved cysteine through the conserved F or W. D genes are given only for firm matches. Clone size is stated in some rows and not others, as once, few, many or a class when expanded.

>once|TRBV9|TRBJ2-2|TRBD2
CASSVVAGGRTGELFF
TGTGCCAGCAGCGTAGTAGCGGGGGGGCGTACCGGGGAGCTGTTTTTT
>NA|TRBV2|TRBJ1-2|NA
CASSADPGGVIFGYTF
TGTGCCAGCAGCGCAGACCCTGGAGGGGTTATTTTTGGCTACACCTTC
>NA|TRBV19|TRBJ2-2|TRBD1
CASSTSGTGATGELFF
TGTGCCAGTAGTACGTCCGGGACAGGGGCTACCGGGGAGCTGTTTTTT
>once|TRBV4-3|TRBJ2-3|TRBD1
CASRDRGSDTQYF
TGCGCCAGCCGGGACAGGGGTTCAGATACGCAGTATTTT
>NA|TRBV5-1|TRBJ1-1|TRBD1
CASSWRQGSNTEAFF
TGCGCCAGCAGCTGGAGACAGGGATCAAACACTGAAGCTTTCTTT
>NA|TRBV3-1/TRBV3-2|TRBJ2-5|TRBD1
CASSLQGAFGETQYF
TGTGCCAGCAGCCTACAGGGGGCGTTTGGAGAGACCCAGTACTTC
>NA|TRBV5-1|TRBJ1-4|NA
CASSLARGGGEKLFF
TGCGCCAGCAGCTTAGCTAGGGGCGGTGGAGAAAAACTGTTTTTT
>NA|TRBV7-2|TRBJ1-1|NA
CASSLTENTEAFF
TGTGCCAGCAGCCTGACAGAGAACACTGAAGCTTTCTTT
>NA|TRBV6-6|TRBJ1-1|NA
CASSTPRGADLKAFF
TGTGCCAGCAGTACCCCCAGGGGAGCGGATTTGAAGGCTTTCTTT
>NA|TRBV4-1|TRBJ2-4|NA
CASSQDLRGAKNIQYF
TGCGCCAGCAGCCAAGATTTGAGGGGGGCCAAAAACATTCAGTACTTC
>NA|TRBV9|TRBJ2-2|TRBD2
CASSPTSGRNTGELFF
TGTGCCAGCAGCCCGACTAGCGGGAGGAACACCGGGGAGCTGTTTTTT
>NA|TRBV28|TRBJ2-5|NA
CASSLTGRAETQYF
TGTGCCAGCAGTTTAACAGGGAGGGCGGAGACCCAGTACTTC
>NA|TRBV3-1/TRBV3-2|TRBJ2-1|NA
CASSQGVAEIHNEQFF
TGTGCCAGCAGCCAAGGGGTAGCGGAGATCCACAATGAGCAGTTCTTC
>NA|TRBV11-3|TRBJ2-2|TRBD1
CASSLTTGTGELFF
TGTGCCAGCAGCTTAACGACAGGGACCGGGGAGCTGTTTTTT
>NA|TRBV5-6|TRBJ1-1|NA
CASSSGTYEAFF
TGTGCCAGCAGCTCCGGGACATATGAAGCTTTCTTT
>few|TRBV5-6|TRBJ2-5|TRBD1
CASNLEQGAKETQYF
TGTGCCAGCAACCTGGAACAGGGGGCCAAAGAGACCCAGTACTTC
>NA|TRBV5-6|TRBJ1-3|NA
CASSLGASGNTIYF
TGTGCCAGCAGCTTGGGGGCTTCTGGAAACACCATATATTTT
>NA|TRBV7-9|TRBJ2-5|NA
CASQGPQETQYF
TGTGCCAGCCAGGGCCCTCAAGAGACCCAGTACTTC
>NA|TRBV30|TRBJ2-6|NA
CAWSWGEGSGANVLTF
TGTGCCTGGAGTTGGGGAGAGGGCTCTGGGGCCAACGTCCTGACTTTC
>NA|TRBV3-1/TRBV3-2|TRBJ2-7|NA
CASSQVEGSRTYEQYF
TGTGCCAGCAGCCAGGTCGAGGGTAGCAGGACCTACGAGCAGTACTTC
>NA|TRBV7-2|TRBJ1-1|NA
CASSLAPGNTEAFF
TGTGCCAGCAGCTTAGCGCCAGGGAACACTGAAGCTTTCTTT
>NA|TRBV7-2|TRBJ2-2|NA
CASSLTGHPMNTGELFF
TGTGCCAGCAGCTTAACCGGACACCCTATGAACACCGGGGAGCTGTTTTTT
>once|TRBV7-3|TRBJ2-6|NA
CASSPHPGHVYSGANVLTF
TGTGCCAGCAGCCCACACCCGGGACACGTGTACTCTGGGGCCAACGTCCTGACTTTC
>NA|TRBV15|TRBJ1-2|TRBD1
CATSTGRTGEKGYTF
TGTGCCACCAGCACCGGGAGGACAGGGGAGAAAGGCTACACCTTC
>NA|TRBV19|TRBJ1-5|TRBD1
CASSSHEEGARQPQHF
TGTGCCAGTAGTAGCCACGAGGAGGGGGCGAGACAGCCCCAGCATTTT
>NA|TRBV9|TRBJ1-6|NA
CASTQGSGTYNSPLHF
TGTGCCAGCACCCAAGGCTCGGGAACCTATAATTCACCCCTCCACTTT
>NA|TRBV19|TRBJ2-3|TRBD2
CASSPRLAVGTDTQYF
TGTGCCAGTAGCCCCCGACTAGCGGTGGGGACAGATACGCAGTATTTT
>once|TRBV19|TRBJ2-7|NA
CASSPRLSGTPGDGEQYF
TGTGCCAGTAGTCCAAGATTGTCCGGGACACCAGGGGACGGCGAGCAGTACTTC
>NA|TRBV6-1|TRBJ1-4|NA
CASSEIRDKLFF
TGTGCCAGCAGTGAAATCCGGGATAAACTGTTTTTT
>NA|TRBV21-1|TRBJ2-1|NA
CASSKASPSGRSYEQFF
TGTGCCAGCAGCAAAGCGAGTCCTAGCGGGAGGAGTTATGAGCAGTTCTTC
>NA|TRBV4-3|TRBJ1-4|NA
CASSQGPGSHEKLFF
TGCGCCAGCAGTCAAGGGCCTGGCAGTCATGAAAAACTGTTTTTT
>NA|TRBV13|TRBJ1-1|NA
CASSLDRTYTEAFF
TGTGCCAGCAGCCTCGACAGAACTTACACTGAAGCTTTCTTT
>NA|TRBV5-6|TRBJ2-1|NA
CASTAAGREFF
TGTGCCAGCACCGCCGCGGGGCGGGAGTTCTTC
>NA|TRBV2|TRBJ1-6|NA
CASSVRRGGDSPLHF
TGTGCCAGCAGTGTTAGAAGGGGTGGGGATTCACCCCTCCACTTT
>NA|TRBV3-1/TRBV3-2|TRBJ2-1|NA
CASSQAGGINEQFF
TGTGCCAGCAGCCAAGCGGGCGGGATAAATGAGCAGTTCTTC
>NA|TRBV19|TRBJ2-6|NA
CASSRAGYSGANVLTF
TGTGCCAGTAGTAGGGCAGGCTACTCTGGGGCCAACGTCCTGACTTTC
>NA|TRBV3-1/TRBV3-2|TRBJ2-1|NA
CASSRPQGREQFF
TGTGCCAGCAGCCGACCTCAGGGTCGCGAGCAGTTCTTC
>once|TRBV13|TRBJ1-1|TRBD1
CASSPKGDRGLNTEAFF
TGTGCCAGCAGCCCCAAAGGGGACAGGGGCTTGAACACTGAAGCTTTCTTT
>NA|TRBV5-1|TRBJ2-1|NA
CASSQGTEQFF
TGCGCCAGCAGTCAGGGCACTGAGCAGTTCTTC
>NA|TRBV5-1|TRBJ2-5|TRBD2
CASSLDPPSGGKETQYF
TGCGCCAGCAGCTTGGATCCTCCTAGCGGGGGTAAAGAGACCCAGTACTTC
>NA|TRBV19|TRBJ2-1|NA
CASSWSRETYEQFF
TGTGCCAGTAGTTGGTCCAGGGAAACGTATGAGCAGTTCTTC
>NA|TRBV2|TRBJ1-5|TRBD1
CASSVTGGYSQPQHF
TGTGCCAGCAGTGTCACAGGGGGCTACAGTCAGCCCCAGCATTTT
>NA|TRBV30|TRBJ1-2|NA
CAWSVGTRGGYTF
TGTGCCTGGAGTGTGGGGACACGAGGAGGCTACACCTTC